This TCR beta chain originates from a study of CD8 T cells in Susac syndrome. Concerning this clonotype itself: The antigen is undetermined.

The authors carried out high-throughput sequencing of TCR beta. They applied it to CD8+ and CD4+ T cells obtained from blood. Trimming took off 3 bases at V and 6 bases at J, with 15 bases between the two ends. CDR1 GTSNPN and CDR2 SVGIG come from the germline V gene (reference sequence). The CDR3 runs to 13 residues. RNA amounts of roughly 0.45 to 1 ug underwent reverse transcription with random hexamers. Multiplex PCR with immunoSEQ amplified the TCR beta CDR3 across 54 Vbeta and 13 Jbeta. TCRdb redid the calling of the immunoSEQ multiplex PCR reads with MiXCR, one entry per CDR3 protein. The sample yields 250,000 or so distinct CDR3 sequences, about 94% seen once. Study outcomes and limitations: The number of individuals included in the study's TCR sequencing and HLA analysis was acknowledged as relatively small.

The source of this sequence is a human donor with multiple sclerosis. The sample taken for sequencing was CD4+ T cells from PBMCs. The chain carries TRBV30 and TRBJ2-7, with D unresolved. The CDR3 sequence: CAWSVRASGEQYV. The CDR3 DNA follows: TGTGCCTGGAGCGTGAGAGCTAGTGGCGAGCAGTACGTC.